This is a list of T cell receptor beta chains from one sample in a study of blood T cell repertoires in COVID-19. TCRdb's table, derived via immunoSEQ multiplex PCR, lists solely in-frame clones and lacks some. The sample consists of roughly 280,000 clones, 80% to 90% of them appearing once. The sample taken for sequencing was peripheral blood. These receptors were collected from a man aged 30-40 years with active or convalescent COVID-19. Both conserved end residues are trimmed from each CDR3.

>TRBJ1-4|TRBV27
ASSPFRATNEKLF
>TRBJ2-7|TRBV5-1
ASSLGPRDRDYEQY
>TRBJ1-4|TRBV4-1
ASSHGTDREGKLF
>TRBJ2-7|TRBV10-3
AIGGDRDLSYEQY
>TRBJ2-7|TRBV4-2
ASSLEQGPGFYEQY
>TRBJ1-2|TRBV3-1/TRBV3-2
ASSPRTANYGYT
>TRBJ1-2|TRBV11-2
ASSRTGQVNGGYT
>TRBJ2-1|TRBV20-1
SASGQYNEQF
>TRBJ1-6|TRBV6-5
ASSPPGQGNSPLH
>TRBJ2-1|TRBV9
ASSGSNEQF
>TRBJ2-1|TRBV3-1/TRBV3-2
ASSQGFLADYNEQF
>TRBJ2-5|TRBV4-2
ASSQDWAEETQY
>TRBJ2-3|TRBV5-1
ASSPGQGEQSDVQY
>TRBJ1-5|TRBV4-2
ASSQAGQQNQPQH
>TRBJ1-1|TRBV6-5
ASSYRSDTEAF
>TRBJ1-3|TRBV6-5
ASSSPYGNTIY
>TRBJ2-7|TRBV6-6
ASSYTQGAGDEQY
>TRBJ1-1|TRBV2
ASALGTGAMNTEAF
>TRBJ2-5|TRBV2
ASSAGSTPGETQY
>TRBJ1-3|TRBV6-1
ASSAAGHSSGNTIY
>TRBJ1-1|TRBV5-1
ASSSHLDITEAF
>TRBJ1-4|TRBV3-1/TRBV3-2
ASSQGIGGRGAGEKLF
>TRBJ2-3|TRBV27
ASSLSTPGTDTQY
>TRBJ2-3|TRBV11-2
ASSLSQTDTQY
>TRBJ1-2|TRBV7-2
ASSLPRTGAYGYT
>TRBJ1-2|TRBV4-1
ASSQSPDTNYGYT
>TRBJ2-5|TRBV25-1
ASSQSRGIETQY
>TRBJ1-2|TRBV4-2
ASSQRVTGKHGYT